The rows below give T cell receptor beta chains drawn from one sample of a study of shared T cell receptors in the human thymus. The method was immunoSEQ multiplex PCR; TCRdb's version includes in-frame clones alone and lacks a portion of them. The data hold roughly 700,000 clones, with around 87% observed a single time. This sample also appeared in a second study, on human thymus T cells.

The sequenced material came from thymocytes. These receptors originate from a boy less than two years old with a congenital heart defect. Each CDR3 is given with its conserved first and last residue. D genes are given only for firm matches. Rows may omit the clone size; those that give it use once, few, many or a size class.

>NA|NA|TRBJ1-3|TRBV10-3
CAISESRETGRSNTIYF
TGTGCCATCAGTGAGTCGAGGGAAACAGGGCGTAGTAACACCATATATTTT
>NA|TRBD2|TRBJ2-1|TRBV30
CALRAGPRNEQFF
TGTGCCTTAAGAGCGGGGCCGAGGAATGAGCAGTTCTTC
>few|TRBD2|TRBJ2-7|TRBV30
CAWGTSGSYEQYF
TGTGCCTGGGGGACTAGCGGGAGTTACGAGCAGTACTTC
>NA|NA|TRBJ2-7|TRBV30
CAWSMSGVGYEQYF
TGTGCCTGGAGTATGTCAGGGGTTGGCTACGAGCAGTACTTC
>NA|TRBD2|TRBJ2-3|TRBV5-4
CASSLAGTSGNTDTQYF
TGTGCCAGCAGCTTGGCCGGGACTAGCGGGAACACAGATACGCAGTATTTT
>NA|TRBD2|TRBJ2-1|TRBV6-1
CASYLAGARQFF
TGTGCCAGCTATTTAGCGGGAGCTAGGCAGTTCTTC
>NA|NA|TRBJ2-7|TRBV13
CASSLVTYEQYF
TGTGCCAGCAGCTTAGTCACCTACGAGCAGTACTTC
>NA|TRBD2|TRBJ2-7|TRBV27
CASSPSGKGNEQYF
TGTGCCAGCAGCCCTAGCGGGAAGGGCAACGAGCAGTACTTC
>NA|NA|TRBJ2-1|TRBV9
CASSVSGRNEQFF
TGTGCCAGCAGCGTTTCAGGGAGGAATGAGCAGTTCTTC
>NA|NA|TRBJ2-7|TRBV27
CASSFSPPGHRFYEQYF
TGTGCCAGCAGTTTTTCCCCCCCGGGACACCGCTTCTACGAGCAGTACTTC
>NA|NA|TRBJ1-5|TRBV11-2
CASSLTAGRRDSNQPQHF
TGTGCCAGCAGCCTCACGGCAGGTCGGAGGGATAGCAATCAGCCCCAGCATTTT
>NA|NA|TRBJ1-1|TRBV7-2
CASSLYGRGTEAFF
TGTGCCAGCAGTTTGTACGGTCGGGGGACTGAAGCTTTCTTT
>NA|TRBD2|TRBJ2-7|TRBV4-1
CASSQDLASGRYEQYF
TGCGCCAGCAGCCAAGATTTGGCTAGCGGGAGGTACGAGCAGTACTTC
>NA|TRBD2|TRBJ2-1|TRBV30
CAWSRPGTSGYNEQFF
TGTGCCTGGAGTCGCCCCGGGACTAGCGGATACAATGAGCAGTTCTTC
>NA|NA|TRBJ1-2|TRBV28
CASNTVSYGYTF
TGTGCCAGCAACACAGTCAGCTATGGCTACACCTTC
>once|NA|TRBJ1-2|TRBV27
CASSLYRGATYGYTF
TGTGCCAGCAGTTTATATCGGGGGGCGACCTATGGCTACACCTTC
>NA|TRBD2|TRBJ2-3|TRBV7-9
CASSLRGGVGTDTQYF
TGTGCCAGCAGCCTCCGGGGGGGCGTGGGCACAGATACGCAGTATTTT
>NA|NA|TRBJ1-1|TRBV27
CASGPNITEAFF
TGTGCCAGCGGCCCGAACATAACTGAAGCTTTCTTT
>NA|NA|TRBJ1-1|TRBV9
CASSPRLGNTEAFF
TGTGCCAGCAGCCCCCGACTGGGGAACACTGAAGCTTTCTTT
>NA|TRBD1|TRBJ1-2|TRBV5-6
CASSRTGDFGYTF
TGTGCCAGCAGCCGGACAGGGGATTTTGGCTACACCTTC
>NA|TRBD1|TRBJ2-5|TRBV5-1
CASSLGQGGETQYF
TGCGCCAGCAGCCTGGGACAGGGAGGAGAGACCCAGTACTTC
>NA|TRBD1|TRBJ1-2|TRBV7-9
CASSMTGGGYTF
TGTGCCAGCAGCATGACAGGGGGAGGCTACACCTTC
>NA|NA|TRBJ2-7|TRBV27
CASSRDNSYEQYF
TGTGCCAGCAGTAGGGACAACTCCTACGAGCAGTACTTC
>once|NA|TRBJ2-1|TRBV14
CASSQEDQASYNEQFF
TGTGCCAGCAGCCAAGAAGACCAGGCCTCCTACAATGAGCAGTTCTTC
>NA|TRBD1|TRBJ2-4|TRBV30
CAWSVRNDRVQNIQYF
TGTGCCTGGAGTGTACGGAACGACAGGGTCCAAAACATTCAGTACTTC
>NA|TRBD2|TRBJ2-1|TRBV27
CASKAGVASNEQFF
TGTGCCAGCAAGGCGGGAGTGGCATCCAATGAGCAGTTCTTC
>NA|TRBD2|TRBJ2-7|TRBV28
CASRRLADYPVGQYF
TGTGCCAGCAGAAGACTAGCGGATTACCCTGTTGGGCAGTACTTC
>NA|NA|TRBJ2-2|TRBV6-5
CASSSLENTGELFF
TGTGCCAGCAGTTCCCTAGAGAACACCGGGGAGCTGTTTTTT
>NA|NA|TRBJ2-1|TRBV29-1
CSVHDSLDGTYNEQFF
TGCAGCGTCCACGACAGCCTAGACGGAACCTACAATGAGCAGTTCTTC
>NA|TRBD2|TRBJ2-7|TRBV11-2
CASSLVGGRLVRPYEQYF
TGTGCCAGCAGCTTAGTAGGCGGGAGACTAGTTCGTCCCTACGAGCAGTACTTC
>NA|NA|TRBJ2-7|TRBV4-2
CASSQGDSESSYEQYF
TGTGCCAGCAGCCAAGGGGATAGCGAAAGCTCCTACGAGCAGTACTTC
>NA|TRBD1|TRBJ2-7|TRBV7-2
CASSLRGQGEQYF
TGTGCCAGCAGCTTAAGGGGACAGGGCGAGCAGTACTTC
>NA|TRBD2|TRBJ2-7|TRBV4-1
CASSPQREGPPSTSYEQYF
TGCGCCAGCAGCCCTCAGCGGGAGGGCCCTCCCTCGACCTCTTACGAGCAGTACTTC
>NA|TRBD2|TRBJ2-1|TRBV7-9
CASRSELAGFARNEQFF
TGTGCCAGCAGGTCGGAACTAGCGGGATTCGCCCGCAATGAGCAGTTCTTC
>NA|NA|TRBJ2-3|TRBV12-1
CASSFAGGTQYF
NA
>NA|NA|TRBJ2-7|TRBV5-8
CASSHGRRGQYF
TGTGCCAGCAGCCACGGAAGGCGCGGGCAGTACTTC